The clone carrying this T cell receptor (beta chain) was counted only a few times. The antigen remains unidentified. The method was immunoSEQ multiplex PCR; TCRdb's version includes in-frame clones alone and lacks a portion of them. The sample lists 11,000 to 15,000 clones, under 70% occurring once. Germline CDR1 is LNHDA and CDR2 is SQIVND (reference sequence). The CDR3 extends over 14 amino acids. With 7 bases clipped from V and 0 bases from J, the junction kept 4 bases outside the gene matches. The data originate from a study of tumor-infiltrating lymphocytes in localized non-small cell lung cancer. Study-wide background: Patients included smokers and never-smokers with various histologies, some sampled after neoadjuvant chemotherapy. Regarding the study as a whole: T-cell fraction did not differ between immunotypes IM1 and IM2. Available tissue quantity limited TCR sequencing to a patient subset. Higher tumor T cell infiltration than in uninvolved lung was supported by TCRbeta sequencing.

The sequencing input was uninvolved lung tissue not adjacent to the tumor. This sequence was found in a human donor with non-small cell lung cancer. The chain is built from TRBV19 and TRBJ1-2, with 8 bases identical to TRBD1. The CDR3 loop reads CASNPQGANYGYTF. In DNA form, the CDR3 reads TGTGCCAGTAACCCACAGGGGGCTAACTATGGCTACACCTTC.